A single T cell receptor beta chain is shown here with its context. The antigen is undetermined. Germline assignment: CDR1 SGHAT and CDR2 FQDESV (reference sequence). The CDR3 extends over 15 amino acids. V gave up 4 bases and J gave up 2 bases; unmatched junction bases: 1. This record comes from a study of cytomegalovirus exposure and HLA in healthy donors. Study-level results: With later analysis, a missense DCLRE1C variant became linked to TCR beta V- and J-gene trimming.

Primers included in the PCR were 60 Vbeta and 13 Jbeta primers. Sequenced by immunoSEQ multiplex PCR; TCRdb stores in-frame clones only, minus some. This table has 130,000 to 150,000 clones, 70% to 80% appearing once. This receptor was obtained from a woman aged 18-35 years in good health and CMV-seropositive. The specimen sequenced was PBMCs. V and J are TRBV11-1 and TRBJ2-3; TRBD2 matches at 12 bases. CDR3 nucleotides: TGTGCCAGCAGCTCTAGCGGGGGGGACACAGATACGCAGTATTTT. Translating gives CASSSSGGDTDTQYF.